The 26 T cell receptor beta chains in this list originate from one sample, sequenced in a study of T cells expressing NK-cell markers (dated by TCRdb to about 2020). Library construction relied on 5' RACE. The reads were generated on an Illumina HiSeq 2000. TCRdb reprocessed the reads, and each CDR3 protein sequence is entered once, without DNA. The sample table includes 440,000 or so distinct CDR3 sequences. The ten largest clones add up to more than 7% of the sample. The sample consisted of blood T cells: a sorted CD56 or NKG2C T cell subset, CD4+ or CD8+ T cells, or bulk PBMC T cells (not recorded which). Source of these receptors: a woman aged 18 to 75 in good health.

The chain combines TRBV7-8 with TRBJ2-2. This CDR3 is 12 amino acids long. Looked up from germline, CDR1 is SGHVS and CDR2 is FQNEAQ. CDR3 loop: CASSYFPRELFF.

The chain links TRBV9 to TRBJ2-1. Germline CDR1 reads SGDLS; CDR2 reads YYNGEE. This CDR3 comprises 14 residues. CDR3 loop: CASSQIQTASSQFF.

The chain employs TRBV29-1 and TRBJ2-5. Germline V gene data show CDR1 as SQVTM and CDR2 as ANQGSEA. CDR3 length: 13 amino acids. The CDR3 spells CSVGEGIQETQYF.

This rearrangement joins TRBV28 to TRBJ2-7. This CDR3 comprises 14 residues. CDR1 is MDHEN, CDR2 SYDVKM, per germline. CDR3 residues: CASSLYQVGNEQYF.

The chain has TRBV5-8 and TRBJ1-5; TCRdb calls TRBD1, which cannot be checked without DNA. The CDR3 extends over 15 amino acids. The germline V gene has CDR1 SGHTS and CDR2 YDEGEE. The CDR3 here is CASSLGIQGNQPQHF.

V is TRBV10-3 and J is TRBJ2-7. CDR1 ENHRY and CDR2 SYGVKD come from the germline V gene. The CDR3 totals 13 residues. CDR3 residues: CAIGVQDSYEQYF.

This chain joins TRBV12-3 or TRBV12-4 and TRBJ2-5. The CDR3 extends over 14 amino acids. The chain's CDR3 is CASSFRSLVETQYF.

This chain uses TRBV12-3 or TRBV12-4 with TRBJ1-2; the D gene TCRdb calls, TRBD1, cannot be checked with no DNA. The CDR3 consists of 13 residues. Here the CDR3 reads CASSHLSAAGYTF.

The chain employs TRBV9 and TRBJ1-3; TCRdb's D call of TRBD1 is untestable without DNA. This CDR3 is built from 15 residues. CDR1 is SGDLS, CDR2 YYNGEE, per germline. Here the CDR3 reads CASSVLPGRGNTIYF.

Here the CDR3 reads CASSWVGTQALFF. This chain uses TRBV7-9 with TRBJ1-4; TCRdb's assignment of TRBD1 cannot be checked, as there is no DNA. Germline V CDR1 and CDR2: SEHNR, FQNEAQ (reference sequence). The CDR3 totals 13 residues.

The chain employs TRBV28 and TRBJ2-1; TCRdb's D gene call, TRBD1, goes unchecked for lack of DNA. Per the germline V gene, CDR1 is MDHEN and CDR2 is SYDVKM. This CDR3 is built from 14 residues. This CDR3 is CASSLEVSGGEQFF.

This chain links TRBV20-1 with TRBJ2-3; TCRdb returns TRBD2, unconfirmable since there is no DNA. The CDR3 has 16 amino acids. Germline CDR1 DFQATT, CDR2 SNEGSKA (reference sequence). The CDR3 reads CSARQPTSGGRDTQYF.

The chain has TRBV28 and TRBJ2-7. The CDR3 extends over 13 amino acids. Per germline, CDR1 MDHEN and CDR2 SYDVKM. The CDR3 protein is CASSFGRPLEQYF. Variable domain in full (rest from reference TRBV28 and TRBJ2-7): DVKVTQSSRYLVKRTGEKVFLECVQDMDHENMFWYRQDPGLGLRLIYFSYDVKMKEKGDIPEGYSVSREKKERFSLILESASTNQTSMYLCASSFGRPLEQYFGPGTRLTVT.

The chain employs TRBV15 and TRBJ2-7; TCRdb gives TRBD2 as the D gene, but with no DNA this cannot be confirmed. The germline CDR1 and CDR2 sequences are LNHNV and YYDKDF (reference sequence). The CDR3 has 13 residues. The CDR3 spells CATSELAVNEQYF.

The chain couples TRBV15 to TRBJ2-2; TCRdb calls TRBD2, which cannot be checked without DNA. CDR3 length: 15 residues. Germline CDR1 reads LNHNV; CDR2 reads YYDKDF (reference sequence). CDR3 amino acids: CATSRVAGAGGELFF.

The chain links TRBV20-1 to TRBJ2-7; TCRdb lists TRBD1, though no DNA is available to test this call. This CDR3 is 16 amino acids long. Germline CDR1 reads DFQATT; CDR2 reads SNEGSKA (reference sequence). CDR3: CSARDLRGGAPYEQYF.

The rearrangement uses TRBV15 and TRBJ1-5. The germline gives CDR1 LNHNV, CDR2 YYDKDF (reference sequence). There are 13 residues in the CDR3. The CDR3 sequence: CATSRDPVQPQHF.

V gene TRBV5-1 combines with J gene TRBJ2-2. This CDR3 region has 15 residues. Germline CDR1 SGHRS, CDR2 YFSETQ. This chain's CDR3 is CASSPASFNTGELFF.

The chain couples TRBV29-1 to TRBJ2-7; with no DNA, the TCRdb D assignment of TRBD2 cannot be verified. This CDR3 comprises 13 residues. Germline V gene data show CDR1 as SQVTM and CDR2 as ANQGSEA. CDR3 amino acids: CSVALALSYEQYF.

The gene calls are TRBV4-1 and TRBJ1-5; TCRdb selects TRBD1, and the lack of DNA leaves this call unchecked. Germline loops: CDR1 MGHRA, CDR2 YSYEKL. The CDR3 sequence is 15 residues long. The CDR3 region is CASSQTDSANQPQHF.

This chain links TRBV12-3 or TRBV12-4 with TRBJ2-1; TCRdb's assignment of TRBD2 cannot be checked, as there is no DNA. The CDR3 totals 15 residues. The CDR3: CASSFIAGVGNEQFF.

V gene TRBV6-1 combines with J gene TRBJ2-3. The germline CDR1 and CDR2 sequences are MNHNS and SASEGT. CDR3 length: 14 residues. CDR3 loop: CASSPVTSADTQYF.

V is TRBV18 and J is TRBJ2-1; TCRdb picks TRBD1, but there is no DNA to check that call. The CDR3 consists of 17 residues. Germline-derived CDR1 and CDR2 are KGHSH and LQKENI. The CDR3 sequence is CASSLNRARSSYNEQFF.

This chain joins TRBV19 and TRBJ1-3; TCRdb reports TRBD1, a call that lacks DNA to check it against. The CDR3 has 14 amino acids. CDR1 is LNHDA, CDR2 SQIVND, per germline (reference sequence). CDR3 protein: CASITGGSGNTIYF.

The chain links TRBV5-6 to TRBJ1-1; lacking DNA, the TRBD1 call made by TCRdb goes unchecked. The CDR3 is 12 residues long. Germline CDR1 SGHDT, CDR2 YYEEEE. CDR3 region: CASSLAAGEAFF.

The chain has TRBV11-2 and TRBJ2-7; TCRdb returns TRBD1, unconfirmable since there is no DNA. The CDR3 runs to 14 residues. Germline V gene sequence: CDR1 SGHAT, CDR2 FQNNGV. The CDR3 protein is CASSTWDTTYEQYF. Full variable domain (outside the CDR3, taken from reference TRBV11-2 and TRBJ2-7): EAGVAQSPRYKIIEKRQSVAFWCNPISGHATLYWYQQILGQGPKLLIQFQNNGVVDDSQLPKDRFSAERLKGVDSTLKIQPAKLEDSAVYLCASSTWDTTYEQYFGPGTRLTVT.